The 9 T cell receptor beta chains reported below all come from one sample, sequenced in a study of blood T cell repertoires in COVID-19. The repertoire was sequenced with immunoSEQ multiplex PCR; TCRdb's copy has only in-frame clones and lacks some. The sample lists 350,000 or so clones, about nine tenths occurring once. The sample consisted of PBMCs or T cells enriched from blood (not recorded which). Receptors were obtained from a woman aged 25 to 39 who had been exposed to COVID-19.

The gene calls are TRBV5-4 and TRBJ2-5, with D unresolved. This CDR3 is 15 amino acids long. The germline CDR1 and CDR2 sequences are SGHNT and YYREEE (reference sequence). The germline V and J ends were trimmed by 4 bases and 2 bases, with 15 bases remaining between them. The CDR3 DNA sequence: TGTGCCAGCAGCCCGAAGCTCGGGTTTCAAGAGACCCAGTACTTC. Protein: CASSPKLGFQETQYF.

The chain has TRBV7-8 and TRBJ2-5; 13 bases are shared with TRBD2. Trimming took 4 bases from V and 2 from J; bases not matched to a gene: 7. The CDR3 is 17 amino acids. Germline assignment: CDR1 SGHVS and CDR2 FQNEAQ. The CDR3 DNA reads as TGTGCCAGCAGCTCCGGACTAGCGGGAGTTCTTCAAGAGACCCAGTACTTC. It is translated as CASSSGLAGVLQETQYF.

This clone has a single count. This chain joins TRBV20-1 and TRBJ1-5, with 12 positions matching TRBD1. V gave up 3 bases and J gave up 0 bases; unmatched junction bases: 9. This CDR3 contains 18 residues. Germline V gene data show CDR1 as DFQATT and CDR2 as SNEGSKA (reference sequence). CDR3 sequence: CSASGGTGGSYSNQPQHF. For the CDR3, the DNA is TGCAGTGCTAGTGGGGGGACAGGGGGCTCGTATAGCAATCAGCCCCAGCATTTT.

This chain uses TRBV28 with TRBJ2-7; TRBD2 agrees at 9 bases. V shed 1 base, J shed 4 bases, and the junction held 5 bases outside the gene matches. The CDR3 sequence is 15 residues long. Germline V CDR1 and CDR2: MDHEN, SYDVKM. Here the CDR3 DNA reads TGTGCCAGCAGTTTATTAGCGGGAGAGGGTTACGAGCAGTACTTC. Its protein is CASSLLAGEGYEQYF.

This clone was seen once. The chain uses TRBV6-4 and TRBJ2-3, with D possibly being TRBD2 (6 bases). V dropped 2 bases and J dropped 4 bases, with 16 bases sitting between them. Germline V gene data show CDR1 as MRHNA and CDR2 as SNTAGT. The CDR3 sequence is 16 residues long. For the CDR3, the DNA is TGTGCCAGCAGTGACACGCCGGGAGTGATTCCAGATACGCAGTATTTT. Translated, it gives CASSDTPGVIPDTQYF.

The V call is TRBV13, the J call TRBJ2-7; 8 bases are a match to TRBD1. The V and J ends lost 5 bases and 6 bases, in that order; junction bases with no gene match: 6. CDR1 is PRHDT and CDR2 is FYEKMQ in the germline V gene (reference sequence). The CDR3 totals 13 residues. CDR3 amino acids: CASSGQTGAEQYF. The DNA of the CDR3 is TGTGCCAGCAGCGGTCAGACAGGGGCCGAGCAGTACTTC.

The rearrangement links TRBV15 to TRBJ1-2; 7 bases align to TRBD1. Unmatched junction bases numbered 2, after V lost 0 bases and J lost 4 bases. This CDR3 contains 14 residues. Germline V CDR1 and CDR2: LNHNV, YYDKDF (reference sequence). CDR3 protein: CATSREDRIYGYTF. CDR3 bases: TGTGCCACCAGCAGAGAGGACAGGATCTATGGCTACACCTTC.

This sequence joins TRBV18 and TRBJ2-2; TRBD2 is a possible D gene (6 bases). The germline V gene encodes CDR1 KGHSH and CDR2 LQKENI. Trimming removed 3 bases from V and 5 bases from J, with 13 bases in between. CDR3 length equals 15 residues. The CDR3 coding sequence is TGTGCCAGCTCACCGCCGATAGCGGATACCGGGGAGCTGTTTTTT. Encoded protein: CASSPPIADTGELFF.

The chain recombines TRBV9 with TRBJ2-7, with no clear D. CDR3 length: 15 residues. In germline, CDR1 is SGDLS, CDR2 YYNGEE. Between the trimmed V and J ends, which lost 3 bases and 3 bases, there was a span of 16 bases. The CDR3: CASSDQTFFYYEQYF. Here the CDR3 DNA reads TGTGCCAGCAGCGACCAGACTTTCTTCTACTACGAGCAGTACTTC.